The 13 T cell receptor beta chains presented below share a single source sample, sequenced in a study of cytomegalovirus exposure and HLA in healthy donors. Repertoires were generated with immunoSEQ multiplex PCR, while TCRdb's copy carries only in-frame clones and drops some. The sample holds 150,000 to 200,000 clones, approximately 81% seen once. Material for sequencing was PBMCs. The receptor source for this set is a man between 18 and 29 years old in good health and CMV-seropositive.

This chain's CDR3 is CASSLYRNSNQPQHF. The CDR3, as DNA: TGTGCCAGCAGTTTATACAGGAATAGCAATCAGCCCCAGCATTTT. The rearrangement links TRBV28 to TRBJ1-5; tentative D call: TRBD1 (5 bases). V lost 1 base, J lost 0 bases, and 7 bases lay in between. The CDR3 spans 15 residues. From germline, CDR1 is MDHEN and CDR2 SYDVKM.

The V and J genes are TRBV9 and TRBJ2-7; 7 positions match TRBD2. CDR1 is SGDLS, CDR2 YYNGEE, per germline. With 0 bases clipped from V and 0 bases from J, the junction kept 9 bases outside the gene matches. There are 17 residues in the CDR3. CDR3 protein: CASSVGDGAGDSYEQYF. As DNA, the CDR3 is TGTGCCAGCAGCGTAGGAGACGGGGCGGGGGACTCCTACGAGCAGTACTTC.

The rearrangement joins TRBV7-2 to TRBJ2-7; 9 bases line up with TRBD2. Germline CDR1 is SGHTA and CDR2 is FQGNSA. V gave up 1 base and J gave up 3 bases; unmatched junction bases: 16. There are 19 residues in the CDR3. The CDR3 sequence: CASSLERLGGLAGYYEQYF. The CDR3 DNA reads as TGTGCCAGCAGCTTAGAGCGGCTGGGGGGGCTAGCGGGGTACTACGAGCAGTACTTC.

V and J are TRBV4-2 and TRBJ1-1; 8 nucleotides line up with TRBD1. The CDR3 totals 15 residues. Per germline, CDR1 LGHNA and CDR2 YNFKEQ. Trimming cost V 2 bases and J 5 bases; bases outside gene matches: 7. CDR3 sequence (DNA): TGTGCCAGCAGCCAATTCGCAGGGGGCGCGACTGAAGCTTTCTTT. This gives the protein CASSQFAGGATEAFF.

This clone was found once. The chain is built from TRBV15 and TRBJ1-2; no firm D call. CDR3 length equals 14 residues. Germline values: CDR1 LNHNV, CDR2 YYDKDF (reference sequence). V lost 5 bases and J 1 base, leaving 11 bases between the germline ends. The CDR3 DNA is TGTGCCACCAGCCCAAGCGGGGTTAACTATGGCTACACCTTC. Translating gives CATSPSGVNYGYTF.

The chain links TRBV7-3 to TRBJ2-1; 7 positions match TRBD2. J gave up 6 bases and V 5 bases, and 7 bases lay outside the gene matches. CDR1 SGHTA and CDR2 FQGTGA come from the germline V gene. There are 14 residues in the CDR3. The DNA of the CDR3 is TGTGCCAGCAGCCCCGGGGCGGGAGTCAATGAGCAGTTCTTC. Protein product: CASSPGAGVNEQFF. The full variable domain, completed using reference TRBV7-3 and TRBJ2-1, is GAGVSQTPSNKVTEKGKYVELRCDPISGHTALYWYRQSLGQGPEFLIYFQGTGAADDSGLPNDRFFAVRPEGSVSTLKIQRTERGDSAVYLCASSPGAGVNEQFFGPGTRLTVL.

In its sample, this clone was seen a few times. V gene TRBV11-2 combines with J gene TRBJ2-7, with TRBD1 as a possible D gene (6 bases). The germline gives CDR1 SGHAT, CDR2 FQNNGV. The V end lost 1 base, the J end lost 2 bases, and 15 bases lay between the germline ends. The CDR3 has 16 residues. The CDR3 sequence: CASSLGRDTWAYEQYF. CDR3 DNA sequence: TGTGCCAGCAGCTTAGGTAGGGACACCTGGGCCTACGAGCAGTACTTC.

The chain employs TRBV11-3 and TRBJ2-1; maybe TRBD2 (6 bases). V shed 4 bases and J shed 3 bases, with 16 bases lying between them. Germline CDR1 SGHNT, CDR2 YENEEA. The CDR3 is 16 residues long. CDR3 loop: CASSSLYSTSYNEQFF. The DNA of the CDR3 is TGTGCCAGCAGCTCCTTATACTCGACTAGCTACAATGAGCAGTTCTTC.

The V gene is TRBV5-1, the J gene TRBJ2-5, with D perhaps matching TRBD2 (6 bases). From germline, CDR1 is SGHRS and CDR2 YFSETQ. Trimming pared 10 bases from V and 2 bases from J, leaving 18 bases between. This CDR3 spans 14 amino acids. CDR3 region: CASGDWGQQETQYF. The CDR3 DNA reads TGCGCCTCTGGGGACTGGGGCCAACAAGAGACCCAGTACTTC.

The chain couples TRBV7-9 to TRBJ2-2, with D tentatively TRBD2 (6 bases). V lost 1 base, J lost 3 bases, and 12 bases lay in between. The CDR3 covers 16 residues. Germline V gives CDR1 SEHNR, CDR2 FQNEAQ (reference sequence). CDR3 residues: CASSLVAGGDTGELFF. In nucleotides, the CDR3 is TGTGCCAGCAGCTTAGTTGCCGGAGGGGACACCGGGGAGCTGTTTTTT.

CDR3 DNA sequence: TGTGCCAGCAGTTTCGACAGCTCCTACAATGAGCAGTTCTTC. Residues: CASSFDSSYNEQFF. V and J are TRBV6-5 and TRBJ2-1; possible D gene TRBD1, 5 bases. Germline CDR1 reads MNHEY; CDR2 reads SVGAGI. V was cut by 4 bases and J by 0 bases, with 7 bases left in between. The CDR3 is 14 amino acids.

The chain links TRBV9 to TRBJ2-7; the match to TRBD1 covers 8 bases. The V segment lost 4 bases and the J segment 3 bases; nucleotides outside the gene matches: 9. CDR1 SGDLS and CDR2 YYNGEE come from the germline V gene. This CDR3 is built from 15 residues. The CDR3 DNA follows: TGTGCCAGCAGCCCTAACCCAGGGGGCAACTACGAGCAGTACTTC. Protein: CASSPNPGGNYEQYF.

J is TRBJ2-7 and V is TRBV28; 12 bases match TRBD1. The CDR3 is 15 residues long. V trimming: 5 bases; J trimming: 7 bases; junction bases outside the gene matches: 9. CDR1 and CDR2 (germline): MDHEN, SYDVKM. Here the CDR3 DNA reads TGTGCCAGCAGTCCCTCGGGACAGGGGGCGAGGGAGCAGTACTTC. Amino acids: CASSPSGQGAREQYF.